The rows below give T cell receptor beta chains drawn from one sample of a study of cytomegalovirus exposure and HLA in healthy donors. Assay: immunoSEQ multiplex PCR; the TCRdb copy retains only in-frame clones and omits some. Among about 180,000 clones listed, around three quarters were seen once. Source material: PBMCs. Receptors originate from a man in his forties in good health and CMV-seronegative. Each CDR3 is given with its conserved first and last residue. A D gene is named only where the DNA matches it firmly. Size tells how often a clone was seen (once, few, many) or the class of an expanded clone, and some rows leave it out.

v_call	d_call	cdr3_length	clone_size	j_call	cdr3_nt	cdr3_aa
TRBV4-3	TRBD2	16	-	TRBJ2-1	TGCGCCAGCAGCCAAGGTCCGGGGGGAAAATACAATGAGCAGTTCTTC	CASSQGPGGKYNEQFF
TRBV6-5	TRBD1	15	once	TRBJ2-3	TGTGCCAGCAAGCAGGACAGGGGTGTCACAGATACGCAGTATTTT	CASKQDRGVTDTQYF
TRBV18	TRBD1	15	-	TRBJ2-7	TGTGCCAGCTCACCCGGACAGGGGGCCTTCTACGAGCAGTACTTC	CASSPGQGAFYEQYF
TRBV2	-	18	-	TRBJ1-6	TGTGCCAGCAGTGAATACGGGGTTTGGAGCTCCTATAATTCACCCCTCCACTTT	CASSEYGVWSSYNSPLHF
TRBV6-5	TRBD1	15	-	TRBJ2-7	TGTGCCAGCAGTTACTCCCTCAGGGGGAATTACGAGCAGTACTTC	CASSYSLRGNYEQYF
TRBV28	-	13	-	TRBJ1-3	TGTGCCAGCAGAGATCCCCTCGGTTACACCATATATTTT	CASRDPLGYTIYF
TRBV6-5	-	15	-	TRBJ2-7	TGTGCCAGCAGCATCACCGGGCAGGGGACATACGAGCAGTACTTC	CASSITGQGTYEQYF
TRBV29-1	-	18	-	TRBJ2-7	TGCAGCGTTGAACGAAAGGGCCCGAACGGCCAAAGGGGCTACGAGCAGTACTTC	CSVERKGPNGQRGYEQYF
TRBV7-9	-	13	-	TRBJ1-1	TGTGCCAGCAGCTCTGGACTAGGCACTGAAGCTTTCTTT	CASSSGLGTEAFF
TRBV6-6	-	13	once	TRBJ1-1	TGTGCCAGCAGTAAAGGTGCGGGCCCTGAAGCTTTCTTT	CASSKGAGPEAFF
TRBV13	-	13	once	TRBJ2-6	TGTGCCAGCAGCCCCACTGGGGCCAACGTCCTGACTTTC	CASSPTGANVLTF
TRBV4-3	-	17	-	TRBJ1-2	TGCGCCAGCAGCCAAGATCGGGCGGGGGCCTTGAACTATGGCTACACCTTC	CASSQDRAGALNYGYTF
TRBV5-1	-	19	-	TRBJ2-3	TGCGCCAGCAGCTTGGGGCGGCGGAGCGGCGGTAAGGCCACAGATACGCAGTATTTT	CASSLGRRSGGKATDTQYF
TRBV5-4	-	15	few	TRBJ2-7	TGTGCCAGCAGCCTTACCGGGACACGGGGCGGGGAGCAGTACTTC	CASSLTGTRGGEQYF
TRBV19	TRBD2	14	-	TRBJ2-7	TGTGCCAGTAGTGGAAGCGGGAGTAGTTACGAGCAGTACTTC	CASSGSGSSYEQYF
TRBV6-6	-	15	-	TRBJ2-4	TGTGCCAGCAGTCAACCTTCTACGGCGGGAAACATTCAGTACTTC	CASSQPSTAGNIQYF
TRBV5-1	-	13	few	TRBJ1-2	TGCGCCAGCAGTAAGCGGGGGGCGGAGGGCTACACCTTC	CASSKRGAEGYTF
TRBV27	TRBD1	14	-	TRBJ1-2	TGTGCCAGCAGTATGGGGGACAGGAGGAATGGCTACACCTTC	CASSMGDRRNGYTF
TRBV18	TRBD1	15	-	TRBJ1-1	TGTGCCAGCTCACCACTTACAGGGGTCAACACTGAAGCTTTCTTT	CASSPLTGVNTEAFF
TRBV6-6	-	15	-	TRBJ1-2	TGTGCCAGCAGCCCTCGGTTTGCTTCGAGCTATGGCTACACCTTC	CASSPRFASSYGYTF
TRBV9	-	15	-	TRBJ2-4	TGTGCCAGCAGCCGGGGAGGTAGAGCCAAAAACATTCAGTACTTC	CASSRGGRAKNIQYF
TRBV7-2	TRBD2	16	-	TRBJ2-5	TGTGCCAGCAGCTCCCTTAGGACTAGCGGGGGGAAGACCCAGTACTTC	CASSSLRTSGGKTQYF
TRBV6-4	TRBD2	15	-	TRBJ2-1	TGTGCCAGCAGTGACGGAGCAGGACTAGCGAATGAGCAGTTCTTC	CASSDGAGLANEQFF
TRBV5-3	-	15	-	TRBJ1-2	TGTGCCCCTGAGACAGAACCGAGGCCTAACTATGGCTACACCTTC	CAPETEPRPNYGYTF
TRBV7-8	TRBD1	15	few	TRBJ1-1	TGTGCCAGCAGCTTGGGGCAGGGGGCTTACACTGAAGCTTTCTTT	CASSLGQGAYTEAFF
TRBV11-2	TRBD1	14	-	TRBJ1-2	TGTGCCAGCAGCGCATTAAGGCGGACAGGGAGTTACACCTTC	CASSALRRTGSYTF
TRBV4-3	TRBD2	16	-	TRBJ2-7	TGCGCCAGCAGCCAAGATAGTAGCGGGAGCCCCTACGAGCAGTACTTC	CASSQDSSGSPYEQYF